Below, one T cell receptor beta chain is given with its context. This sample is drawn from a study of blood T cell repertoires in COVID-19. CDR1 is MRHNA and CDR2 is SNTAGT in the germline V gene. The germline V and J ends were trimmed by 9 bases and 8 bases, with 19 bases remaining between them. This CDR3 is built from 14 residues. Participants, roughly 18 to 90 years old, spanned approximately 25 US areas. Assignment of participants to cohorts was predicated upon participant-reported clinical history. Original data processing: Estimated nucleated cell counts came from reference gene primer amplification. Assay: immunoSEQ multiplex PCR; the TCRdb copy retains only in-frame clones and omits some. V, J and clone size derive from that table, while D and trimming were established from the DNA sequence. Among fewer than 400,000 clones, around 86% were seen once, and the ten largest hold roughly 5%.

The sequencing input was PBMCs or T cells enriched from blood (not recorded which). The source is a man in his fifties or sixties who had recovered from COVID-19. The rearrangement joins TRBV6-4 to TRBJ2-2, with D possibly being TRBD1 (5 bases). The CDR3 loop reads CARIRVGPMGELFF. CDR3 DNA: TGTGCCAGGATCAGGGTAGGACCCATGGGGGAGCTGTTTTTT.